Listed here is a single TCR beta chain. After removal of 6 bases from V and 6 bases from J, the junction contained 7 bases not matched to a gene. Per germline, CDR1 LNHDA and CDR2 SQIVND (reference sequence). This CDR3 spans 13 amino acids. This entry is derived from a study of cytomegalovirus exposure and HLA in healthy donors. Nominal health characterized the donors when sampled, though unrecorded immune exposures were likely. The PCR contained 60 Vbeta and 13 Jbeta primers. Repertoires were generated with immunoSEQ multiplex PCR, while TCRdb's copy carries only in-frame clones and drops some. The profile shows 80,000 to 100,000 clones, 81% of them singletons.

This chain joins TRBV19 and TRBJ1-2; the match to TRBD1 covers 7 bases. The specimen was PBMCs. This receptor was obtained from a human donor in good health. CDR3 protein: CASSPDRAHGYTF. The CDR3 bases are TGTGCCAGTAGCCCCGACAGGGCACATGGCTACACCTTC.